The rows below give T cell receptor beta chains drawn from one sample of a study of T-cell reconstitution after alpha-beta-depleted transplantation in children. A single record per CDR3 protein comes from TCRdb applying MiXCR to the PCR reads. The table includes 330,000 or so distinct CDR3 sequences, 10% detected once. Specimen: PBMCs, collected before TCRalphabeta/CD19-depleted stem cell transplant. The receptors were gathered from a boy younger than two with acute myeloid leukemia, due to receive a stem cell transplant. Each CDR3 is given with its conserved first and last residue. Each record gives: clone size, J gene, V gene, D gene, CDR3 DNA, CDR3 protein. The D gene is left open where the match is weak. Size is stated for part of the rows, as once, few or many counts, or as a class when the clone is expanded.

clone size: few
J gene: TRBJ1-5
V gene: TRBV4-2
D gene: TRBD1
CDR3 DNA: TGTGCCAGCAGCCAAGCGGGCAGGGGGTATAGCAATCAGCCCCAGCATTTT
CDR3 protein: CASSQAGRGYSNQPQHF

clone size: NA
J gene: TRBJ2-3
V gene: TRBV4-3
D gene: TRBD2
CDR3 DNA: TGCGCCAGCAGCCAAGATTACGGGCGGGAGGGCACAGATACGCAGTATTTT
CDR3 protein: CASSQDYGREGTDTQYF

clone size: many
J gene: TRBJ2-7
V gene: TRBV14
D gene: NA
CDR3 DNA: TGTGCCAGCAGCCAAGGGACAGAGTTACTCTACGAGCAGTACTTC
CDR3 protein: CASSQGTELLYEQYF

clone size: NA
J gene: TRBJ2-7
V gene: TRBV5-1
D gene: NA
CDR3 DNA: TGCGCCAGCAGCTTACACTTTAACTACGAGCAGTACTTC
CDR3 protein: CASSLHFNYEQYF

clone size: many
J gene: TRBJ2-7
V gene: TRBV10-3
D gene: NA
CDR3 DNA: TGTGCCATCAGTGAGGGTGGGTCCGGTCCTTCCTACGAGCAGTACTTC
CDR3 protein: CAISEGGSGPSYEQYF

clone size: many
J gene: TRBJ1-2
V gene: TRBV12-3/TRBV12-4
D gene: TRBD1
CDR3 DNA: TGTGCCAGCAGTTTAACAGGGGTTTCTGGCTACACCTTC
CDR3 protein: CASSLTGVSGYTF

clone size: many
J gene: TRBJ1-3
V gene: TRBV7-9
D gene: NA
CDR3 DNA: TGTGCCAGCAGCTTAGGGGGCTCTGGAAACACCATATATTTT
CDR3 protein: CASSLGGSGNTIYF

clone size: many
J gene: TRBJ2-2
V gene: TRBV24-1
D gene: NA
CDR3 DNA: TGTGCCACCAGTGTTCAGGGGAACGGGGAGCTGTTTTTT
CDR3 protein: CATSVQGNGELFF

clone size: many
J gene: TRBJ1-3
V gene: TRBV10-3
D gene: NA
CDR3 DNA: TGTGCCATCAGTGGGCTCTTAAGCTCGGGAAACACCATATATTTT
CDR3 protein: CAISGLLSSGNTIYF

clone size: many
J gene: TRBJ2-5
V gene: TRBV20-1
D gene: TRBD2
CDR3 DNA: TGCAGTGCTGGACTAGCGGGGGTTGAGACCCAGTACTTC
CDR3 protein: CSAGLAGVETQYF

clone size: few
J gene: TRBJ1-3
V gene: TRBV5-1
D gene: NA
CDR3 DNA: TGCGCCAGCAGCGGCACAGGGAGCTCTGGAAACACCATATATTTT
CDR3 protein: CASSGTGSSGNTIYF

clone size: few
J gene: TRBJ2-5
V gene: TRBV6-5
D gene: NA
CDR3 DNA: TGTGCCAGCAGTTACTCGAGGACACTCCAAGAGACCCAGTACTTC
CDR3 protein: CASSYSRTLQETQYF

clone size: many
J gene: TRBJ1-1
V gene: TRBV5-1
D gene: TRBD1
CDR3 DNA: TGCGCCAGCAGCTGGGACAGCATGGTCACTGAAGCTTTCTTT
CDR3 protein: CASSWDSMVTEAFF

clone size: many
J gene: TRBJ2-7
V gene: TRBV13
D gene: NA
CDR3 DNA: TGTGCCAGCAGCTTAGGAGGGCAGACCTACGAGCAGTACTTC
CDR3 protein: CASSLGGQTYEQYF

clone size: many
J gene: TRBJ1-5
V gene: TRBV7-8
D gene: NA
CDR3 DNA: TGTGCCAGCAGCTTTTCTCAGGGTGGCAATCAGCCCCAGCATTTT
CDR3 protein: CASSFSQGGNQPQHF

clone size: many
J gene: TRBJ2-3
V gene: TRBV15
D gene: TRBD2
CDR3 DNA: TGTGCCACCGGACTAGCGGGGCCCACAGATACGCAGTATTTT
CDR3 protein: CATGLAGPTDTQYF

clone size: many
J gene: TRBJ1-5
V gene: TRBV28
D gene: NA
CDR3 DNA: TGTGCCAGCAAAGTTAGCAATCAGCCCCAGCATTTT
CDR3 protein: CASKVSNQPQHF

clone size: many
J gene: TRBJ2-1
V gene: TRBV5-1
D gene: TRBD2
CDR3 DNA: TGCGCCAGCAGCCATACAGCGGGGGGGCTGTACAATGAGCAGTTCTTC
CDR3 protein: CASSHTAGGLYNEQFF

clone size: many
J gene: TRBJ2-1
V gene: TRBV12-3/TRBV12-4
D gene: NA
CDR3 DNA: TGTGCCAGCAGTTTTGGGCCCCACAATGAGCAGTTCTTC
CDR3 protein: CASSFGPHNEQFF

clone size: many
J gene: TRBJ2-7
V gene: TRBV29-1
D gene: TRBD1
CDR3 DNA: TGCAGCGTTGGAGGCAGGGGGCAGGAGCAGTACTTC
CDR3 protein: CSVGGRGQEQYF

clone size: NA
J gene: TRBJ2-7
V gene: TRBV5-4
D gene: TRBD2
CDR3 DNA: TGTGCCAGCAGCTTGGTGGGACTAGCGGTTCCCTACGAGCAGTACTTC
CDR3 protein: CASSLVGLAVPYEQYF

clone size: many
J gene: TRBJ2-1
V gene: TRBV5-1
D gene: NA
CDR3 DNA: TGCGCCAGCAGTACAACAGGATACAATGAGCAGTTCTTC
CDR3 protein: CASSTTGYNEQFF

clone size: many
J gene: TRBJ1-1
V gene: TRBV7-3
D gene: NA
CDR3 DNA: TGTGCCAGCAGCCCGCGACCGAACGGAAAAGCTTTCTTT
CDR3 protein: CASSPRPNGKAFF

clone size: many
J gene: TRBJ2-3
V gene: TRBV10-3
D gene: TRBD2
CDR3 DNA: TGTGCCATCAGCGGACTAGCTGCGGATACGCAGTATTTT
CDR3 protein: CAISGLAADTQYF

clone size: many
J gene: TRBJ1-1
V gene: TRBV6-5
D gene: TRBD1
CDR3 DNA: TGTGCCAGCAGTTACGTGGGGACAGGCGATCGAGAAGCTTTCTTT
CDR3 protein: CASSYVGTGDREAFF

clone size: many
J gene: TRBJ2-2
V gene: TRBV5-1
D gene: NA
CDR3 DNA: TGCGCCAGCGCGGCAGGCACCGGGGAGCTGTTTTTT
CDR3 protein: CASAAGTGELFF

clone size: many
J gene: TRBJ2-6
V gene: TRBV5-5
D gene: NA
CDR3 DNA: TGTGCCAGCAGCTTGCAGATCGCCTCTGGGGCCAACGTCCTGACTTTC
CDR3 protein: CASSLQIASGANVLTF

clone size: many
J gene: TRBJ2-1
V gene: TRBV28
D gene: NA
CDR3 DNA: TGTGCCAGCAGTTTATCAATGGCGGGGGCAGTGTGGCAGTTCTTC
CDR3 protein: CASSLSMAGAVWQFF

clone size: many
J gene: TRBJ2-4
V gene: TRBV7-9
D gene: NA
CDR3 DNA: TGTGCCAGCAGCCCGTCATTGGGACATAGCCTAAACATTCAGTACTTC
CDR3 protein: CASSPSLGHSLNIQYF

clone size: many
J gene: TRBJ2-6
V gene: TRBV5-1
D gene: NA
CDR3 DNA: TGCGCCAGCAGCCCAAAAAGGGTAGGGTTCAATACTGGGGCCAACGTCCTGACTTTC
CDR3 protein: CASSPKRVGFNTGANVLTF

clone size: NA
J gene: TRBJ2-2
V gene: TRBV28
D gene: TRBD1
CDR3 DNA: TGTGCCAGCAGTTATAGTAGGGGGCTGGACACCGGGGAGCTGTTTTTT
CDR3 protein: CASSYSRGLDTGELFF

clone size: NA
J gene: TRBJ2-7
V gene: TRBV5-4
D gene: TRBD2
CDR3 DNA: TGTGCCAGCAGCCCGGAGGGAGCGGGGGTCTCCTACGAGCAGTACTTC
CDR3 protein: CASSPEGAGVSYEQYF

clone size: many
J gene: TRBJ1-5
V gene: TRBV21-1
D gene: NA
CDR3 DNA: TGTGCCAGCAGCCCTGGGGGGGGAATTCAGCCCCAGCATTTT
CDR3 protein: CASSPGGGIQPQHF

clone size: many
J gene: TRBJ1-2
V gene: TRBV11-1
D gene: NA
CDR3 DNA: TGTGCCAGCAGCTTTTCTCAGGGGAGAGGCTACACCTTC
CDR3 protein: CASSFSQGRGYTF

clone size: many
J gene: TRBJ2-6
V gene: TRBV12-3/TRBV12-4
D gene: NA
CDR3 DNA: TGTGCCAGCAGAGAGAGGTTAAGAGACTCTGGGGCCAACGTCCTGACTTTC
CDR3 protein: CASRERLRDSGANVLTF

clone size: many
J gene: TRBJ2-2
V gene: TRBV3-1
D gene: TRBD1
CDR3 DNA: TGTGCCAGCAGCCGGGGACAGGCCCTTAACACCGGGGAGCTGTTTTTT
CDR3 protein: CASSRGQALNTGELFF

clone size: many
J gene: TRBJ2-5
V gene: TRBV7-6
D gene: NA
CDR3 DNA: TGTGCCAGCAGCTTAGACCGGAGGACCCAGTACTTC
CDR3 protein: CASSLDRRTQYF

clone size: NA
J gene: TRBJ1-5
V gene: TRBV7-9
D gene: NA
CDR3 DNA: TGTGCCAGCAGCCACGGGGCGGATAATCAGCCCCAGCATTTT
CDR3 protein: CASSHGADNQPQHF

clone size: many
J gene: TRBJ1-1
V gene: TRBV28
D gene: TRBD1
CDR3 DNA: TGTGCCAGCAGTACAGGGGGACGAATGAACACTGAAGCTTTCTTT
CDR3 protein: CASSTGGRMNTEAFF

clone size: many
J gene: TRBJ2-5
V gene: TRBV9
D gene: NA
CDR3 DNA: TGTGCCAGCAGCCCGCAGGAAGAGACCCAGTACTTC
CDR3 protein: CASSPQEETQYF

clone size: NA
J gene: TRBJ2-7
V gene: TRBV7-9
D gene: NA
CDR3 DNA: TGTGCCAGCAGCTTAAACGGAAACGAGCAGTACTTC
CDR3 protein: CASSLNGNEQYF

clone size: many
J gene: TRBJ2-7
V gene: TRBV28
D gene: NA
CDR3 DNA: TGTGCCAGCAGTTTATGGGACATCACCGGGGTTATGAGGGACTTGACCTTCTACGAGCAGTACTTC
CDR3 protein: CASSLWDITGVMRDLTFYEQYF

clone size: few
J gene: TRBJ2-5
V gene: TRBV28
D gene: TRBD1
CDR3 DNA: TGTGCCAGCAGTTTACTCCCCGGGGACAGGGGGGGCCAAGAGACCCAGTACTTC
CDR3 protein: CASSLLPGDRGGQETQYF

clone size: many
J gene: TRBJ1-2
V gene: TRBV27
D gene: TRBD1
CDR3 DNA: TGTGCCAGCAGTGGTCTGGACAGGGGCCCGGGCTACACCTTC
CDR3 protein: CASSGLDRGPGYTF

clone size: many
J gene: TRBJ2-3
V gene: TRBV20-1
D gene: NA
CDR3 DNA: TGCAGTGCCGAGCCACACACAGATACGCAGTATTTT
CDR3 protein: CSAEPHTDTQYF

clone size: many
J gene: TRBJ2-2
V gene: TRBV7-9
D gene: TRBD1
CDR3 DNA: TGTGCCAGCCCCACTCGGGACAGGGTGACCGGGGAGCTGTTTTTT
CDR3 protein: CASPTRDRVTGELFF

clone size: NA
J gene: TRBJ1-5
V gene: TRBV18
D gene: TRBD1
CDR3 DNA: TGTGCCAGCTCACCACCCGGAACAGGGGGCCAGCCCCAGCATTTT
CDR3 protein: CASSPPGTGGQPQHF

clone size: NA
J gene: TRBJ2-2
V gene: TRBV7-3
D gene: NA
CDR3 DNA: TGTGCCAGCAGCTTTATAGGGGGTACCGGGGAGCTGTTTTTT
CDR3 protein: CASSFIGGTGELFF

clone size: many
J gene: TRBJ1-3
V gene: TRBV2
D gene: NA
CDR3 DNA: TGTGCCAGCAGTGAAGAGGGGTTCTCTGGAAACACCATATATTTT
CDR3 protein: CASSEEGFSGNTIYF

clone size: many
J gene: TRBJ2-7
V gene: TRBV7-9
D gene: NA
CDR3 DNA: TGTGCCAGCAGCTTCGGGAAAGGGAGGACGAGCTCCTACGAGCAGTACTTC
CDR3 protein: CASSFGKGRTSSYEQYF

clone size: many
J gene: TRBJ2-7
V gene: TRBV6-5
D gene: NA
CDR3 DNA: TGTGCCAGCAGTTATTATCCTGGAGGGGGCTACGAGCAGTACTTC
CDR3 protein: CASSYYPGGGYEQYF